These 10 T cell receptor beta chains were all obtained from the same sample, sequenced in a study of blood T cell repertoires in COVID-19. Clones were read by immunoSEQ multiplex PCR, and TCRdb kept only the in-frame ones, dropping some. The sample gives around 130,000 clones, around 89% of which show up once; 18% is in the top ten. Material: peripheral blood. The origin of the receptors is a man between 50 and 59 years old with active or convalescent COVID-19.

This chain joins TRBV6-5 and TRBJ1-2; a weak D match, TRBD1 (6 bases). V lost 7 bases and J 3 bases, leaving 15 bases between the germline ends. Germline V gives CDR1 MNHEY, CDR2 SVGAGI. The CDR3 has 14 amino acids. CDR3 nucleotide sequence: TGTGCCAGCACACTCGCGGGGGGCGACTATGGCTACACCTTC. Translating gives CASTLAGGDYGYTF.

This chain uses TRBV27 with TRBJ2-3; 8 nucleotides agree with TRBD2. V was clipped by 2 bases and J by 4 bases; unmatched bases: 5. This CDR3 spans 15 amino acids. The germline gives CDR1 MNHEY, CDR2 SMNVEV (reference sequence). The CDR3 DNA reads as TGTGCCAGCAGTTTACGAGCGGGGGACGCAGATACGCAGTATTTT. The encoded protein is CASSLRAGDADTQYF.

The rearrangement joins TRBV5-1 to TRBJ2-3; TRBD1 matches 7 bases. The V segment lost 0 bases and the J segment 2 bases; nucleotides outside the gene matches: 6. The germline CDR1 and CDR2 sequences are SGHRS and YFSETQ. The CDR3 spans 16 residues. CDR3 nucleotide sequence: TGCGCCAGCAGCTTGGGAGGGGGCTTGAACACAGATACGCAGTATTTT. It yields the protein CASSLGGGLNTDTQYF.

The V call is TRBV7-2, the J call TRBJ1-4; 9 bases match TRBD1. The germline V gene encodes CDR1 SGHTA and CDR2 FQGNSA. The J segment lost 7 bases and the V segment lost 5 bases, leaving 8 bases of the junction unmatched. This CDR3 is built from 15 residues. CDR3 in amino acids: CASSPTGTGSEKLFF. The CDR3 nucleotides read TGTGCCAGCAGCCCAACCGGGACAGGGAGTGAAAAACTGTTTTTT. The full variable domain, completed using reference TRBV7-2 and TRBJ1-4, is GAGVSQSPSNKVTEKGKDVELRCDPISGHTALYWYRQSLGQGLEFLIYFQGNSAPDKSGLPSDRFSAERTGGSVSTLTIQRTQQEDSAVYLCASSPTGTGSEKLFFGSGTQLSVL.

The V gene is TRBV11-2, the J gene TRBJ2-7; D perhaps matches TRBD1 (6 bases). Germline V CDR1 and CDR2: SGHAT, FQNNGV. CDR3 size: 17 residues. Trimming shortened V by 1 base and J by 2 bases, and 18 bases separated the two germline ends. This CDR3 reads CASSLAGVGTHTYEQYF. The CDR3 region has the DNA TGTGCCAGCAGCTTAGCGGGCGTCGGGACACATACCTACGAGCAGTACTTC.

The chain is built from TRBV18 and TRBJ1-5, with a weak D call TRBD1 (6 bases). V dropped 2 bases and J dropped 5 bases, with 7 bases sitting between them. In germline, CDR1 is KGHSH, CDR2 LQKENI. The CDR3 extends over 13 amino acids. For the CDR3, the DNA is TGTGCCAGCTCACCAGAGGGGGATCAGCCCCAGCATTTT. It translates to CASSPEGDQPQHF.

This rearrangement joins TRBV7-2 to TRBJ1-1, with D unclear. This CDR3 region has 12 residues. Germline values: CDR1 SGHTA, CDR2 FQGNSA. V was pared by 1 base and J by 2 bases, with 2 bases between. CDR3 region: CASSLVNTEAFF. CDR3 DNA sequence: TGTGCCAGCAGCTTAGTAAACACTGAAGCTTTCTTT.

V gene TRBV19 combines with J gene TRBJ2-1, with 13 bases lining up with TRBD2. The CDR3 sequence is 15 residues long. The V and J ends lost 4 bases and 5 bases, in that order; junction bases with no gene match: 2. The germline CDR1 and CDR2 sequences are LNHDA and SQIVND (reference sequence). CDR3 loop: CASSRGTSGNNEQFF. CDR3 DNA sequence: TGTGCCAGTAGTAGGGGGACTAGCGGGAACAATGAGCAGTTCTTC.

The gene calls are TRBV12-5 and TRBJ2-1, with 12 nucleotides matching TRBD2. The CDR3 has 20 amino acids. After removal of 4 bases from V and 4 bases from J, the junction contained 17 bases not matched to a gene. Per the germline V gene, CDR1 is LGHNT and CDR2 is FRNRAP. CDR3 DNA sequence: TGTGCTAGTGGTTCGGGCCTGGGGCCTAGCGGGGGGGCAGGGTACAATGAGCAGTTCTTC. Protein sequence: CASGSGLGPSGGAGYNEQFF.

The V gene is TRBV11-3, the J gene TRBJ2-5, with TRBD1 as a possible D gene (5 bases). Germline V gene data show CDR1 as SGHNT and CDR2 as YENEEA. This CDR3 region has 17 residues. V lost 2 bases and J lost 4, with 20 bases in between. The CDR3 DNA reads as TGTGCCAGCAGCTTACGAACCTCCAGGGCTCCCCCAGAGACCCAGTACTTC. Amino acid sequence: CASSLRTSRAPPETQYF.